The present entry profiles one TCR beta chain with its context. The data stem from a study of blood T cell repertoires in COVID-19. Background on the study: PBMCs, B-cell-depleted T cells, or T cells provided the cDNA or gDNA that made up the material.

This CDR3 is 13 amino acids long. V was pared by 5 bases and J by 7 bases, with 14 bases between. This table comes from immunoSEQ multiplex PCR, and its TCRdb copy is limited to in-frame clones, with some not included. The repertoire holds over 150,000 clones, with more than 75% as singletons. The V gene is TRBV12-3 or TRBV12-4, the J gene TRBJ2-5, with D tentatively TRBD1 (6 bases). This clonotype was obtained from a man aged 60 to 69 with COVID-19, enrolled during active disease. What was sequenced was peripheral blood. As DNA, the CDR3 is TGTGCCAGCAGTACAGGGAATTCAGGGACCCAGTACTTC. This gives the protein CASSTGNSGTQYF.